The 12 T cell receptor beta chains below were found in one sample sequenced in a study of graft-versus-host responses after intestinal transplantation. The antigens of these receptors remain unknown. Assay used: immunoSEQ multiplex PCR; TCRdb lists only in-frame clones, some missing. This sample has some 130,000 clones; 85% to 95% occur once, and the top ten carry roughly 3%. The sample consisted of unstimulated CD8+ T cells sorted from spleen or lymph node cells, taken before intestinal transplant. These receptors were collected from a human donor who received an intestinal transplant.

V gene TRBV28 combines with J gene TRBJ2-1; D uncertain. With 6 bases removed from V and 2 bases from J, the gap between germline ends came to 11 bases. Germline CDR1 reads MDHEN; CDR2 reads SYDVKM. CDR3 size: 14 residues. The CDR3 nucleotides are TGTGCCAGCAGATTCGCGACAACCTACAATGAGCAGTTCTTC. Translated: CASRFATTYNEQFF.

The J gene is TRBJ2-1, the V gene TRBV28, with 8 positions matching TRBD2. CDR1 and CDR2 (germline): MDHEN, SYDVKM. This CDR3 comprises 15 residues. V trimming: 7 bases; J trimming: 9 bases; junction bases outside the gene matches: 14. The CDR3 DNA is TGTGCCAGCACCCTCGGGAGGGAGGGCCTTGTTGAGCAGTTCTTC. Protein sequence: CASTLGREGLVEQFF.

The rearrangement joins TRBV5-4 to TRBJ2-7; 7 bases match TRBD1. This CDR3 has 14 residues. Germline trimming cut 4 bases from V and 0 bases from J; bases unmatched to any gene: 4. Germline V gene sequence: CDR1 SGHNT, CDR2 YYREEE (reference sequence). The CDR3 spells CASSLTGSSYEQYF. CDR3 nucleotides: TGTGCCAGCAGCCTGACAGGGAGCTCCTACGAGCAGTACTTC.

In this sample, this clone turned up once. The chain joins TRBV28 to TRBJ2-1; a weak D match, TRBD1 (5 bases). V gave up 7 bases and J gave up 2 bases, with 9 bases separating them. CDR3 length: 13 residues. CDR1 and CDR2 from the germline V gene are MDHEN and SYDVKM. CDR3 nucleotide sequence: TGTGCCAGCAATCAGGGAACCTACAATGAGCAGTTCTTC. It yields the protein CASNQGTYNEQFF.

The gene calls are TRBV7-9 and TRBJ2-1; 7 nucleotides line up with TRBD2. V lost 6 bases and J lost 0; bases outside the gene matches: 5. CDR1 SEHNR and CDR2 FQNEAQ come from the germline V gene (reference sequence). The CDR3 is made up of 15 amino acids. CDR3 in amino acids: CASRAGTNSYNEQFF. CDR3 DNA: TGTGCCAGCAGGGCCGGGACTAACTCCTACAATGAGCAGTTCTTC.

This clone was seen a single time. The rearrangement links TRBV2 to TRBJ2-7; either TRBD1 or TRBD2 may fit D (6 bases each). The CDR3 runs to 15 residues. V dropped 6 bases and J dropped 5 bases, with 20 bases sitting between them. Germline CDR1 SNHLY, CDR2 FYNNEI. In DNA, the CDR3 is TGTGCCAGCAGAGACTCAAGGGGGACTCCCCACGAGCAGTACTTC. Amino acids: CASRDSRGTPHEQYF. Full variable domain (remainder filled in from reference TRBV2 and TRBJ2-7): EPEVTQTPSHQVTQMGQEVILRCVPISNHLYFYWYRQILGQKVEFLVSFYNNEISEKSEIFDDQFSVERPDGSNFTLKIRSTKLEDSAMYFCASRDSRGTPHEQYFGPGTRLTVT.

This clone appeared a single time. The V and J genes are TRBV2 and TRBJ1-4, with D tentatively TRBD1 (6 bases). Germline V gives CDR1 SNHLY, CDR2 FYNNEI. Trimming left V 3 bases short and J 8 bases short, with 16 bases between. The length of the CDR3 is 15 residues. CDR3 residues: CASSEVGGGLEKLFF. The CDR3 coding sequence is TGTGCCAGCAGTGAGGTTGGCGGGGGGCTGGAAAAACTGTTTTTT. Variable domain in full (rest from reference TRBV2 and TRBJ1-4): EPEVTQTPSHQVTQMGQEVILRCVPISNHLYFYWYRQILGQKVEFLVSFYNNEISEKSEIFDDQFSVERPDGSNFTLKIRSTKLEDSAMYFCASSEVGGGLEKLFFGSGTQLSVL.

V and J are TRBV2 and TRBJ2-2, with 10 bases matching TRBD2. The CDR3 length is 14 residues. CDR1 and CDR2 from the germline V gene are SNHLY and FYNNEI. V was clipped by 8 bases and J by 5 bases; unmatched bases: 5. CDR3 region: CASGVAGGTGELFF. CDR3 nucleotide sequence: TGTGCCAGCGGCGTAGCGGGAGGAACCGGGGAGCTGTTTTTT.

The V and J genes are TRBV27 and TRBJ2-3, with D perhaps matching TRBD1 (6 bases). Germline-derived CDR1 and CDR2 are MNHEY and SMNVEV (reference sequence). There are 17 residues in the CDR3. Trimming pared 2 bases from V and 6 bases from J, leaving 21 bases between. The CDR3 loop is CASSLEGGRGAADTQYF. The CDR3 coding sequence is TGTGCCAGCAGTTTAGAGGGCGGCAGGGGTGCTGCGGATACGCAGTATTTT.

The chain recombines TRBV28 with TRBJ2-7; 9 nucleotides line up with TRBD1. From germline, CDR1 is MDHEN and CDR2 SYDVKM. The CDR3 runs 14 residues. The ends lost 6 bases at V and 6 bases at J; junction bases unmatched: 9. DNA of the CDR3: TGTGCCAGCAGCCCGGACAGGGGTTTTGGCGAGCAGTACTTC. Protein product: CASSPDRGFGEQYF. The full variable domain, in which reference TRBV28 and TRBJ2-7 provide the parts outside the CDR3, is DVKVTQSSRYLVKRTGEKVFLECVQDMDHENMFWYRQDPGLGLRLIYFSYDVKMKEKGDIPEGYSVSREKKERFSLILESASTNQTSMYLCASSPDRGFGEQYFGPGTRLTVT.

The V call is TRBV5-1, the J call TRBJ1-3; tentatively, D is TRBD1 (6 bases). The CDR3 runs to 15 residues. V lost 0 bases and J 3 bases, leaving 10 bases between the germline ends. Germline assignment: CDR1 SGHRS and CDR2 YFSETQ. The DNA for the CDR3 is TGCGCCAGCAGCTTGGATACAGGGAGTGGAAACACCATATATTTT. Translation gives CASSLDTGSGNTIYF.

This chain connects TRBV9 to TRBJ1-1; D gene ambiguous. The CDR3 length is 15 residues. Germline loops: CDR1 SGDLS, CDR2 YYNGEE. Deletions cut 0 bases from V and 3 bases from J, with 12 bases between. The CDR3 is CASSVGGGRDTEAFF. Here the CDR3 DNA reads TGTGCCAGCAGCGTAGGGGGAGGGAGGGACACTGAAGCTTTCTTT.